Shown below are 15 T cell receptor beta chains from a single sample sequenced in a study of T cell responses to AZD1222 COVID-19 vaccine. The assay was immunoSEQ multiplex PCR, and TCRdb's table has in-frame clones only and misses some. Among approximately 84,000 clones, 75% to 90% were seen once, and the ten largest hold about 2.4%. Specimen: peripheral blood, collected 28 days after the second AZD1222 dose. The origin of the receptors is an adult who received the AZD1222 COVID-19 vaccine.

The chain combines TRBV19 with TRBJ1-4, with 9 bases lining up with TRBD1. V shed 6 bases and J 10 bases; nucleotides not matched to a gene: 18. Germline CDR1 reads LNHDA; CDR2 reads SQIVND (reference sequence). CDR3 length equals 17 residues. The CDR3 loop is CASSPGTGPNLGVKLFF. The CDR3 DNA is TGTGCCAGTAGCCCAGGGACAGGGCCTAACCTAGGCGTAAAACTGTTTTTT.

V is TRBV3-1 (or the pseudogene TRBV3-2) and J is TRBJ1-1; D is unresolved. This CDR3 contains 16 residues. Between the trimmed V and J ends, which lost 2 bases and 0 bases, there was a span of 13 bases. The germline gives CDR1 LGHDT, CDR2 YNNKEL (reference sequence). CDR3 sequence reads: CASSQWGYYMNTEAFF. The CDR3 region has the DNA TGTGCCAGCAGCCAATGGGGTTACTACATGAACACTGAAGCTTTCTTT.

The V gene is TRBV6-2 or TRBV6-3, the J gene TRBJ1-5; 9 bases map to TRBD1. The CDR3 is 17 residues long. Germline CDR1 reads MNHEY; CDR2 reads SVGEGT. V dropped 5 bases and J dropped 6; count of bases not matched to a gene: 14. The CDR3 DNA reads as TGTGCCAGCAGTACTCTCCGGGACAGGGTTTCGGTTCAGCCCCAGCATTTT. The encoded protein is CASSTLRDRVSVQPQHF.

V gene TRBV5-3 combines with J gene TRBJ1-4; the D gene is possibly TRBD1 (5 bases). TRBV5-3 is designated an ORF whose function remains uncertain. V was trimmed by 1 base and J by 0 bases, leaving 19 bases between them. The CDR3 is 19 amino acids. The CDR3 DNA is TGTGCCAGAAGCTTGTGGCCGACAGTTCCCTTTGCAACTAATGAAAAACTGTTTTTT. This codes for CARSLWPTVPFATNEKLFF.

This clone was counted a few times. The CDR3 nucleotides read TGTGCCAGCAGCTTCACCCCCTCTGGAGGCTCCTACGAGCAGTACTTC. Its protein is CASSFTPSGGSYEQYF. V and J are TRBV5-6 and TRBJ2-7, with D possibly matching TRBD2 (5 bases). V lost 2 bases to trimming and J lost 0 bases, with 15 bases between them. The CDR3 sequence is 16 residues long. CDR1 and CDR2 from the germline V gene are SGHDT and YYEEEE.

The chain uses TRBV15 and TRBJ1-2; tentatively, D is TRBD1 (6 bases). V lost 5 bases, J lost 5 bases, and 18 bases lay in between. The CDR3 has 15 amino acids. Looked up from germline, CDR1 is LNHNV and CDR2 is YYDKDF (reference sequence). DNA for the CDR3: TGTGCCACCAGCGGGGGCGGTGTCAGTTTGTATGGCTACACCTTC. It specifies CATSGGGVSLYGYTF.

This rearrangement joins TRBV5-4 to TRBJ2-1; TRBD1 or TRBD2 may be the D gene (5 bases each). Germline V gene lookup returns CDR1 SGHNT and CDR2 YYREEE (reference sequence). CDR3 size: 11 residues. V was shortened by 4 bases and J by 8 bases, with 7 bases between the two germline ends. The CDR3 DNA sequence: TGTGCCAGCAGCGAGGGGCATGAGCAGTTCTTC. Translated: CASSEGHEQFF.

The chain uses TRBV20-1 and TRBJ2-6; no clear D gene. CDR1 is DFQATT, CDR2 SNEGSKA, per germline (reference sequence). The CDR3 consists of 15 residues. The ends were cut back, 3 bases at V and 0 bases at J, with 9 bases in the middle. CDR3: CSASGPNSGANVLTF. Here the CDR3 DNA reads TGCAGTGCTAGTGGTCCTAACTCTGGGGCCAACGTCCTGACTTTC.

The chain carries TRBV4-3 and TRBJ2-7; 7 bases agree with TRBD1. The CDR3 covers 16 residues. J gave up 0 bases and V 1 base, and 6 bases lay outside the gene matches. Per germline, CDR1 LGHNA and CDR2 YSLEER. The CDR3 sequence: CASSQGWTGSSYEQYF. CDR3 DNA: TGCGCCAGCAGCCAAGGGTGGACAGGAAGCTCCTACGAGCAGTACTTC.

In nucleotides, the CDR3 is TGTGCCACCAGTGCACACCAGGACGGAGATACGCAGTATTTT. Its protein product is CATSAHQDGDTQYF. The chain carries TRBV24-1 and TRBJ2-3; D not resolved. In germline, CDR1 is KGHDR, CDR2 SFDVKD. Trimming pared 5 bases from V and 5 bases from J, leaving 13 bases between. CDR3 length equals 14 residues.

The CDR3 reads CASSEGQGDSYEQYF. CDR3 DNA sequence: TGTGCCAGCAGCGAGGGGCAGGGAGACTCCTACGAGCAGTACTTC. The chain uses TRBV4-2 and TRBJ2-7; D tentatively fits TRBD1 or TRBD2 (5 bases each). V was shortened by 5 bases and J by 0 bases, with 14 bases between the two germline ends. Germline V gene data show CDR1 as LGHNA and CDR2 as YNFKEQ. CDR3 length: 15 amino acids.

This rearrangement joins TRBV20-1 to TRBJ2-7; 7 nucleotides match TRBD1. In germline, CDR1 is DFQATT, CDR2 SNEGSKA (reference sequence). The length of the CDR3 is 11 residues. With V trimmed by 6 bases and J by 7 bases, 6 bases remained unmatched. CDR3 bases: TGCAGTGCGCACCAGGGGGATGAGCAGTACTTC. It is translated as CSAHQGDEQYF.

This chain uses TRBV5-1 with TRBJ1-2; 7 bases are shared with TRBD1. Trimming removed 0 bases from V and 4 bases from J; junction bases left unmatched: 3. Per germline, CDR1 SGHRS and CDR2 YFSETQ. CDR3 length: 14 amino acids. The CDR3 sequence is CASSLGDSSYGYTF. CDR3 bases: TGCGCCAGCAGCTTGGGGGACAGCTCCTATGGCTACACCTTC.

CDR3 loop: CASSIHDEQYF. CDR3 sequence (DNA): TGTGCCAGCAGTATCCACGACGAGCAGTACTTC. J is TRBJ2-7 and V is TRBV27, with D unclear. V lost 5 bases and J lost 5, with 7 bases in between. The CDR3 consists of 11 residues. CDR1 is MNHEY, CDR2 SMNVEV, per germline (reference sequence).

The J gene is TRBJ1-3, the V gene TRBV18, with D uncertain. Trimming pared 8 bases from V and 0 bases from J, leaving 11 bases between. Germline-derived CDR1 and CDR2 are KGHSH and LQKENI. This CDR3 has 14 amino acids. The DNA of the CDR3 is TGTGCCAGCGCCCAGGCGGGCTCTGGAAACACCATATATTTT. It is translated as CASAQAGSGNTIYF.